This TCR beta chain was observed in a study of T cell responses to AZD1222 COVID-19 vaccine. Some clones are missing from TCRdb's copy, which holds only in-frame ones; the method was immunoSEQ multiplex PCR. This table has some 90,000 clones, approximately 88% appearing once. Trimming took 6 bases from V and 8 from J, leaving 13 bases between them. The germline CDR1 and CDR2 sequences are DFQATT and SNEGSKA (reference sequence). The CDR3 covers 11 residues. This receptor was obtained from an adult in good health. The chain employs TRBV20-1 and TRBJ1-2; possibly TRBD1 for D (5 bases). The sequences come from peripheral blood, collected on day 0 of AZD1222 vaccination. The CDR3 region is CSAYRQTGYTF. The CDR3 DNA is TGCAGTGCCTACAGGCAAACCGGCTACACCTTC.